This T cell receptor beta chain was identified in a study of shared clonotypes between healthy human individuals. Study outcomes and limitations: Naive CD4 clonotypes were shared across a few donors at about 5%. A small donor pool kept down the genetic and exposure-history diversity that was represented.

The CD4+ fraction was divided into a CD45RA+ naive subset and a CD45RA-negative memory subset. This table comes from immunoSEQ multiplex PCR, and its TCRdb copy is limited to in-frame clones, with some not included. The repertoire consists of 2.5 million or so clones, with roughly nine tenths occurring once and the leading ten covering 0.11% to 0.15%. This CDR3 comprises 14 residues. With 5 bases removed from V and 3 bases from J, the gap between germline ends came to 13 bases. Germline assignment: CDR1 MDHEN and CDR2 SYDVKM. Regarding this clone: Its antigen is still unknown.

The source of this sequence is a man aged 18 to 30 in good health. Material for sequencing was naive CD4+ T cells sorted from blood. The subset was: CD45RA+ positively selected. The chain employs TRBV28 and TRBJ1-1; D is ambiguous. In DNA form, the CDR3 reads TGTGCCAGCAGTGGACCGAGAACGGACACTGAAGCTTTCTTT. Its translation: CASSGPRTDTEAFF.